These T cell receptor beta chains were read from a single sample in a study of blood T cell repertoires in COVID-19. Generated by immunoSEQ multiplex PCR, the TCRdb table keeps only in-frame clones and is missing some. The repertoire holds about 190,000 clones, with 80% to 90% as singletons. Material: peripheral blood. The receptors come from a woman aged 18-35 years who had recovered from COVID-19. CDR3s include the opening cysteine and the closing phenylalanine or tryptophan. A D gene is named only where the DNA matches it firmly. Only part of the rows carry a size: once, few, many, or a class if the clone is expanded.

j_call | cdr3_length | clone_size | d_call | v_call | cdr3_nt | cdr3_aa
TRBJ2-7 | 14 | - | - | TRBV7-8 | TGTGCCAGCAGCTTGAGACAGAGCTCCTACGAGCAGTACTTC | CASSLRQSSYEQYF
TRBJ1-6 | 18 | - | - | TRBV19 | TGTGCCAGTAGTAGGGGCCAGACAATGAGCTCCTATAATTCACCCCTCCACTTT | CASSRGQTMSSYNSPLHF
TRBJ1-1 | 15 | few | TRBD1 | TRBV2 | TGTGCCAGCAGTCGGACAGGGGGTGGATACACTGAAGCTTTCTTT | CASSRTGGGYTEAFF
TRBJ2-1 | 14 | - | - | TRBV7-2 | TGTGCCAGCAGCTTAGGTGGTAGTATTGCTGAGCAGTTCTTC | CASSLGGSIAEQFF
TRBJ1-2 | 14 | - | - | TRBV27 | TGTGCCAGCAGTCCGTCTCACAGAAGCTATGGCTACACCTTC | CASSPSHRSYGYTF
TRBJ1-6 | 16 | - | TRBD1 | TRBV6-2/TRBV6-3 | TGTGCCAGCAGTGACGGACAGGGGCCGTTTTATTCACCCCTCCACTTT | CASSDGQGPFYSPLHF
TRBJ2-3 | 11 | few | - | TRBV29-1 | TGCAGCGTTGAGGGGGGGGGACAGGCGTATTTT | CSVEGGGQAYF
TRBJ1-6 | 13 | - | - | TRBV6-5 | TGTGCCAGCAGCCCGTACAAGAATTCACCCCTCCACTTT | CASSPYKNSPLHF
TRBJ1-3 | 18 | - | - | TRBV27 | TGTGCCAGCAGTTTATCGATCTCGGGGTTCCTCGCTGGAAACACCATATATTTT | CASSLSISGFLAGNTIYF
TRBJ1-2 | 14 | - | TRBD1 | TRBV29-1 | TGCAGCGCCCCCCGACAGGGCGTCGGGAGTGGCTACACCTTC | CSAPRQGVGSGYTF
TRBJ1-1 | 15 | - | - | TRBV7-2 | TGTGCCAGCAGCTTAGGCGGTGGCATGAACACTGAAGCTTTCTTT | CASSLGGGMNTEAFF
TRBJ2-3 | 13 | - | - | TRBV12-3/TRBV12-4 | TGTGCCAGCAGTTTCACTATCACAGATACGCAGTATTTT | CASSFTITDTQYF
TRBJ2-3 | 14 | few | TRBD2 | TRBV7-8 | TGTGCCAGCAGCTTAGAGCGGGGGAGGAATACGCAGTATTTT | CASSLERGRNTQYF
TRBJ2-4 | 18 | - | - | TRBV27 | TGTGCCAGCAGTTTCTCGGGGGTTGGGACCCTAGCCAAAAACATTCAGTACTTC | CASSFSGVGTLAKNIQYF
TRBJ2-2 | 13 | - | - | TRBV5-8 | TGTGCCAGCAGCTTGCTTTTATCCGGGGAGCTGTTTTTT | CASSLLLSGELFF
TRBJ2-6 | 15 | - | TRBD1 | TRBV6-5 | TGTGCCAGCAGTCACAGGGGGCCCGGGGCCAACGTCCTGACTTTC | CASSHRGPGANVLTF
TRBJ2-7 | 15 | - | - | TRBV7-2 | TGTGCCAGCAGCTTAGAAGCCCGGCGGGACTACGAGCAGTACTTC | CASSLEARRDYEQYF
TRBJ2-5 | 17 | - | TRBD2 | TRBV19 | TGTGCCAGTAGCCAACCGACTAGCGGGGGTCACCAAGAGACCCAGTACTTC | CASSQPTSGGHQETQYF
TRBJ1-1 | 14 | - | - | TRBV7-2 | TGTGCCAGCAAACCAGGGGTCGGGAACACTGAAGCTTTCTTT | CASKPGVGNTEAFF
TRBJ2-5 | 14 | - | TRBD2 | TRBV3-1/TRBV3-2 | TGTGCCAGCAGCCAAGGCGGGGGGATTGGGACCCAGTACTTC | CASSQGGGIGTQYF
TRBJ1-1 | 14 | - | - | TRBV7-2 | TGTGCCAGCAGCTTAGTAGCCGTGAACACTGAAGCTTTCTTT | CASSLVAVNTEAFF
TRBJ2-1 | 12 | - | - | TRBV27 | TGTGCCAGCAGTCTGGCGGGGAATGAGCAGTTCTTC | CASSLAGNEQFF
TRBJ2-1 | 18 | - | TRBD2 | TRBV3-1/TRBV3-2 | TGTGCCAGCAGTCCCCCGAATCCCCTAGCGGGGCCCTACAATGAGCAGTTCTTC | CASSPPNPLAGPYNEQFF
TRBJ1-4 | 13 | - | - | TRBV5-1 | TGCGCCAGCAGCTTCAGGGGCTATGAAAAACTGTTTTTT | CASSFRGYEKLFF
TRBJ1-2 | 15 | once | - | TRBV11-3 | TGTGCCAGCAGCTTAGAATCTCCAAGAGGGTATGGCTACACCTTC | CASSLESPRGYGYTF
TRBJ1-1 | 13 | - | TRBD1 | TRBV6-5 | TGTGCCAGCAGCCCGGGGACAGGGGGCAAAGCTTTCTTT | CASSPGTGGKAFF
TRBJ1-2 | 14 | - | - | TRBV6-5 | TGTGCCAGCAGTTACTTCGGGGTGGACTATGGCTACACCTTC | CASSYFGVDYGYTF
TRBJ2-3 | 18 | - | - | TRBV24-1 | TGTGCCACCAGTGATTCCGCCTCCGACGGGAAGAGCACAGATACGCAGTATTTT | CATSDSASDGKSTDTQYF
TRBJ1-1 | 15 | - | - | TRBV4-1 | TGCGCCAGCAGCCAAGAAACAGGTATGAACACTGAAGCTTTCTTT | CASSQETGMNTEAFF
TRBJ2-5 | 15 | - | - | TRBV25-1 | TGTGCCAGCCAGAAGAGTGGAATAGCTCCAGAGACCCAGTACTTC | CASQKSGIAPETQYF
TRBJ1-6 | 16 | once | TRBD1 | TRBV6-5 | TGTGCCAGCAGTTACCTGACAGGGATAAGGAATTCACCCCTCCACTTT | CASSYLTGIRNSPLHF
TRBJ2-7 | 15 | - | - | TRBV4-1 | TGCGCCAGCAGCCGATCCTCGGACAGCTCCTACGAGCAGTACTTC | CASSRSSDSSYEQYF
TRBJ2-1 | 15 | - | - | TRBV19 | TGTGCCAGTAGTATGCCGGCCGGGGGTATCGTTGAGCAGTTCTTC | CASSMPAGGIVEQFF
TRBJ2-6 | 18 | once | TRBD2 | TRBV4-3 | TGCGCCAGCAGCCAAGATGCGGGAGTTAGCTCTGGGGCCAACGTCCTGACTTTC | CASSQDAGVSSGANVLTF
TRBJ1-5 | 17 | - | - | TRBV27 | TGTGCCAGCAGTTTATTCGGGTCTATGGGAGGGAATCAGCCCCAGCATTTT | CASSLFGSMGGNQPQHF
TRBJ2-1 | 17 | - | TRBD2 | TRBV27 | TGTGCCAGCAGTCCGGACCTACTAGCGGGGGGCCACAATGAGCAGTTCTTC | CASSPDLLAGGHNEQFF
TRBJ2-3 | 14 | - | - | TRBV23-1 | TGCGCCAGCACCTCAAGAGCGAATGCAGATACGCAGTATTTT | CASTSRANADTQYF
TRBJ2-3 | 17 | - | - | TRBV7-8 | TGTGCCAGCAGCTTTGATTTCGTGGGGCCCCGCACAGATACGCAGTATTTT | CASSFDFVGPRTDTQYF
TRBJ1-2 | 15 | - | TRBD1 | TRBV6-1 | TGTGCCAGCAGTGAAACAGGGGAACCAAGCTATGGCTACACCTTC | CASSETGEPSYGYTF
TRBJ2-4 | 17 | - | TRBD2 | TRBV7-2 | TGTGCCAGCAGCTTAAAGACTAGCGGGAGGGCAGGAAACATTCAGTACTTC | CASSLKTSGRAGNIQYF
TRBJ1-1 | 15 | - | - | TRBV6-2/TRBV6-3 | TGTGCCAGCAGTAAAGACAGCTATTTGAACACTGAAGCTTTCTTT | CASSKDSYLNTEAFF
TRBJ2-3 | 17 | - | TRBD2 | TRBV7-9 | TGTGCCAGCAGCCCCATTTTTGGCGGCGGGAGACCAGATACGCAGTATTTT | CASSPIFGGGRPDTQYF
TRBJ1-1 | 17 | - | - | TRBV9 | TGTGCCAGCAGCGTAGGAGGCCCCGCTTTAATGAACACTGAAGCTTTCTTT | CASSVGGPALMNTEAFF
TRBJ2-7 | 14 | once | - | TRBV5-1 | TGCGCCAGCAGCTTCTCGACAGGACTCTACGAGCAGTACTTC | CASSFSTGLYEQYF
TRBJ2-2 | 14 | - | - | TRBV3-1/TRBV3-2 | TGTGCCAGCAGCCTCAGGGGGGACACCGGGGAGCTGTTTTTT | CASSLRGDTGELFF
TRBJ1-4 | 14 | - | - | TRBV18 | TGTGCCAGCTCGCAGACAGCCTCTAATGAAAAACTGTTTTTT | CASSQTASNEKLFF
TRBJ2-1 | 14 | - | TRBD2 | TRBV2 | TGTGCCAGCGCTGCCAGCGGGAAGGACAATGAGCAGTTCTTC | CASAASGKDNEQFF
TRBJ1-5 | 17 | - | TRBD1 | TRBV24-1 | TGTGCCACCAGTGATAGGGACAGGGGGCTGGGCAATCAGCCCCAGCATTTT | CATSDRDRGLGNQPQHF
TRBJ1-2 | 13 | - | - | TRBV27 | TGTGCCAGCAGTTTGGTCCCCCAGGGTGGCTACACCTTC | CASSLVPQGGYTF
TRBJ1-6 | 16 | - | TRBD1 | TRBV7-8 | TGTGCCAGCAGCTTAGCAGGACAGGGAGGAGTTTCACCCCTCCACTTT | CASSLAGQGGVSPLHF
TRBJ1-5 | 15 | - | - | TRBV7-2 | TGTGCCAGCAGCCTGACAGCAATTAGCAATCAGCCCCAGCATTTT | CASSLTAISNQPQHF
TRBJ1-1 | 15 | - | TRBD1 | TRBV24-1 | TGTGCCACCAGTGATACAGGGGCCGGGAACACTGAAGCTTTCTTT | CATSDTGAGNTEAFF
TRBJ2-3 | 17 | - | TRBD1 | TRBV7-3 | TGTGCCAGCAGCTTATTTGGTGGGACAGGGCGCACAGATACGCAGTATTTT | CASSLFGGTGRTDTQYF
TRBJ1-2 | 13 | - | TRBD1 | TRBV6-2/TRBV6-3 | TGTGCCAGCAGCTCCGACAGGGATGATGGCTACACCTTC | CASSSDRDDGYTF
TRBJ2-1 | 12 | few | - | TRBV11-2 | TGTGCCAGCCGTGTTTCCTACAATGAGCAGTTCTTC | CASRVSYNEQFF
TRBJ1-2 | 15 | once | TRBD1 | TRBV3-1/TRBV3-2 | TGTGCCAGCAGCCAAGTGTCACAGGGGGCTTATGGCTACACCTTC | CASSQVSQGAYGYTF
TRBJ1-1 | 13 | few | - | TRBV18 | TGTGCCAGCTCACAGGGAGCGAACACTGAAGCTTTCTTT | CASSQGANTEAFF